This T cell receptor beta chain emerged from a study of CD8+CD57+ T cells in acquired aplastic anemia. Germline CDR1 is LNHDA and CDR2 is SQIVND (reference sequence). V lost 4 bases and J 0 bases, leaving 10 bases between the germline ends. CDR3 length: 14 amino acids. The patients chosen for sequencing had shown expansion of CD8+CD57+ cells (detected by flow cytometry). Genomic DNA, the template, was used for profiling of the TCR beta VDJ and CDR3. TCRdb re-called the reads through MiXCR, storing one row per CDR3 protein. The table shows 180,000 or so distinct CDR3 sequences, with roughly half occurring only once. As regards this clonotype: The antigen remains undetermined.

Study-level results: Both patients and controls carried the same twenty-nine CD8+ CDR3 sequences.

The receptor comes from a human donor with aplastic anemia. The chain combines TRBV19 with TRBJ2-7; weak D call: TRBD1 (6 bases). Sequencing used sorted CD4+, CD8+, or CD8+CD57+ T cells (not recorded which) from PBMCs. The CDR3 sequence: CASSRGQSSYEQYF. CDR3 nucleotide sequence: TGTGCCAGTAGTAGAGGACAGAGCTCCTACGAGCAGTACTTC.